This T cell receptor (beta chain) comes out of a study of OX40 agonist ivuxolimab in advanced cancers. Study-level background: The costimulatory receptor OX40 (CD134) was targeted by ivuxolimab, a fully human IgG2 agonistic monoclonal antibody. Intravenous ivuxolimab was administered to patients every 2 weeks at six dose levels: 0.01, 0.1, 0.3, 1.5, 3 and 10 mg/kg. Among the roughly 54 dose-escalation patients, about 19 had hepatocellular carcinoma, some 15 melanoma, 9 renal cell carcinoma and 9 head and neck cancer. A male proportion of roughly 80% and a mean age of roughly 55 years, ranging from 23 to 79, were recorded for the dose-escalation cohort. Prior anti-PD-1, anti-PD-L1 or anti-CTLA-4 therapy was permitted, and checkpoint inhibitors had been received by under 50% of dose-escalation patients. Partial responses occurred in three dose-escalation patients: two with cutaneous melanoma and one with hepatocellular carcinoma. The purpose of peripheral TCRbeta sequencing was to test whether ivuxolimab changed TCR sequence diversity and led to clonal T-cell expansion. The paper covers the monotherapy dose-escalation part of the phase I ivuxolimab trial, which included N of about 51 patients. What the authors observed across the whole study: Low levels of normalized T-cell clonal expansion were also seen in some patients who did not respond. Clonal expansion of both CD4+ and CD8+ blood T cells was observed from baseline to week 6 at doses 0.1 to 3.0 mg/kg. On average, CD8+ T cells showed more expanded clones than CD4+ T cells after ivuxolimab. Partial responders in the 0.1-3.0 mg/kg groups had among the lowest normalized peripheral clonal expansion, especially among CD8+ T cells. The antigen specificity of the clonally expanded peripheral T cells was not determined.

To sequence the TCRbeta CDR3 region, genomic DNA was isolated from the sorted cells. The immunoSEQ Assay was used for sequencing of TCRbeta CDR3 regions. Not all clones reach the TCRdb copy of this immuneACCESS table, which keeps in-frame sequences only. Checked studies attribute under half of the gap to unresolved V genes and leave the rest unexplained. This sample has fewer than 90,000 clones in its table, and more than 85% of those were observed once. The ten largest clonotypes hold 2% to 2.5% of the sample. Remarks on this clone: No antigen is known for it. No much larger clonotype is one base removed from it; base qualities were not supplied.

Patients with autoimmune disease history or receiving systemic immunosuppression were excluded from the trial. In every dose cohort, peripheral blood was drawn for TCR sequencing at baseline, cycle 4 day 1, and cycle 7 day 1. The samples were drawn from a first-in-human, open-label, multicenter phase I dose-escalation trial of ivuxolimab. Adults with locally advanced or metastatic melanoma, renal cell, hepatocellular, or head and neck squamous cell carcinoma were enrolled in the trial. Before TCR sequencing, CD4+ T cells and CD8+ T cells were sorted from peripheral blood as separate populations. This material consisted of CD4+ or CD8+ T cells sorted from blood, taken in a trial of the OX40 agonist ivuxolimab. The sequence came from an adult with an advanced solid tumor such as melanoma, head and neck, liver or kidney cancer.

In nucleotides, the sequence is TGCGCCAGCAGCTTGGCCACTGCGGGGACTAGCACAGATACGCAGTATTTT. It translates to CASSLATAGTSTDTQYF. The chain is assembled from TRBV5-1 and TRBJ2-3; a tentative D match to TRBD2 spans 6 bases. The CDR3, from cysteine to phenylalanine, totals 17 residues. Only the CDR3 DNA is retained, 51 bases long and in frame from the first base. From a lookup of the germline V gene, CDR1 and CDR2 are SGHRS and YFSETQ. Between the V and J ends, shortened by 0 bases and 0 bases respectively, the junction contains 14 bases. The CDR3, completed at both ends by the reference TRBV5-1 and TRBJ2-3 genes, gives the full variable domain KAGVTQTPRYLIKTRGQQVTLSCSPISGHRSVSWYQQTPGQGLQFLFEYFSETQRNKGNFPGRFSGRQFSNSRSEMNVSTLELGDSALYLCASSLATAGTSTDTQYFGPGTRLTVL.